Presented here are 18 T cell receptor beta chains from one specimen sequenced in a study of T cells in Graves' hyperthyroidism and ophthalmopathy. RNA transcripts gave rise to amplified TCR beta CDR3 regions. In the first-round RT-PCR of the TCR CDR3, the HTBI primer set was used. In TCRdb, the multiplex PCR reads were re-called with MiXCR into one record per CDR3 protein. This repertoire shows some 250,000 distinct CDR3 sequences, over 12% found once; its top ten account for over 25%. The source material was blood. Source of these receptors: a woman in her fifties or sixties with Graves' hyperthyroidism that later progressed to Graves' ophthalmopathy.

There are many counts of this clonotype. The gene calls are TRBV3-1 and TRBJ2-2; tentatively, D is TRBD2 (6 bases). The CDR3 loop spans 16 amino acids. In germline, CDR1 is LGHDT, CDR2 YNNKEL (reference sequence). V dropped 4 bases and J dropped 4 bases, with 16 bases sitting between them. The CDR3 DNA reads TGTGCCAGCAGCCGGTACCCGGACGGGGGCACCGGGGAGCTGTTTTTT. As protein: CASSRYPDGGTGELFF.

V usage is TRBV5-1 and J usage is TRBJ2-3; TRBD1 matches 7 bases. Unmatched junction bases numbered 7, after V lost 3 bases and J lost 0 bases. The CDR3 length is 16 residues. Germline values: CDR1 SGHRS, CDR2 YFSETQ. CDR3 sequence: CASSYDREASTDTQYF. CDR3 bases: TGCGCCAGCAGCTATGACAGGGAAGCTAGCACAGATACGCAGTATTTT.

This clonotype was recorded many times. In nucleotides, the CDR3 is TGTGCCAGCAGCCAAGGGAGTGGTACACTCACCGGGGAGCTGTTTTTT. Translated: CASSQGSGTLTGELFF. The chain carries TRBV3-1 and TRBJ2-2; D gene ambiguous. The CDR3 length is 16 residues. Germline CDR1 LGHDT, CDR2 YNNKEL (reference sequence). Trimming stripped 1 base from V and 4 bases from J, with 13 bases between.

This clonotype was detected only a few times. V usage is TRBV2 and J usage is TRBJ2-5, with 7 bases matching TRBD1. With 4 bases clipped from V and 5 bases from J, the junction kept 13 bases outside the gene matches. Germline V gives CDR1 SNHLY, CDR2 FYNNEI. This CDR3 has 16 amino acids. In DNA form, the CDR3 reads TGTGCCAGCAGTGGAGTAATGACAGGGAGTGTGGAGACCCAGTACTTC. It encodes CASSGVMTGSVETQYF.

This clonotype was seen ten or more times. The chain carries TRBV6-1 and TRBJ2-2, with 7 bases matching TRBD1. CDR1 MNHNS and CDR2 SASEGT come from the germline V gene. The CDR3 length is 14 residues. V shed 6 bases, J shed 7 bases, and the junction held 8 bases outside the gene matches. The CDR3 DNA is TGTGCCAGCAGAACACAGGGGTCGCGCGGGGAGCTGTTTTTT. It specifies CASRTQGSRGELFF.

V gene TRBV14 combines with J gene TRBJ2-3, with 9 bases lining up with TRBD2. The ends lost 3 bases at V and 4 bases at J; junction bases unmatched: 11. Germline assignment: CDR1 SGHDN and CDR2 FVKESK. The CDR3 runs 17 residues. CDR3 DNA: TGTGCCAGCAGCCACTCCACCCCGGGACTAGCCGCAGATACGCAGTATTTT. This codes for CASSHSTPGLAADTQYF.

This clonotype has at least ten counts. The chain's CDR3 is CSARTGGNEQFF. The CDR3 coding sequence is TGCAGTGCTAGGACAGGGGGGAATGAGCAGTTCTTC. The chain uses TRBV20-1 and TRBJ2-1, with 9 bases matching TRBD1. Germline V gene data show CDR1 as DFQATT and CDR2 as SNEGSKA (reference sequence). CDR3 length: 12 residues. Losses at the gene ends were 3 bases for V and 7 bases for J; bases not matched to a gene: 1.

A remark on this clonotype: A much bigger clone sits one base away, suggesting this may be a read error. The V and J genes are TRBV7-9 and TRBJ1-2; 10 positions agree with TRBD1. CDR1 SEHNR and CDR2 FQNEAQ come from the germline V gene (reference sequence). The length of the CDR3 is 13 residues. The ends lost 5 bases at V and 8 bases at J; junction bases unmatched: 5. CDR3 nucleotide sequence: TGTGCCAGCAGCCCGGGACAGGGGTTAGGCTACACCTTC. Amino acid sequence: CASSPGQGLGYTF.

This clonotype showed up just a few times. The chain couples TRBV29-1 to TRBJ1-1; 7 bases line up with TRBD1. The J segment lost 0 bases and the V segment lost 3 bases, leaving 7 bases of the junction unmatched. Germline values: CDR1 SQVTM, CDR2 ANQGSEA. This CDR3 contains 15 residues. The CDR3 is CSVDPGQPLNTEAFF. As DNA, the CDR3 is TGCAGCGTTGATCCGGGACAGCCTTTGAACACTGAAGCTTTCTTT. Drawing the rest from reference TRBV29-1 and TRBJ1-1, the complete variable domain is SAVISQKPSRDICQRGTSLTIQCQVDSQVTMMFWYRQQPGQSLTLIATANQGSEATYESGFVIDKFPISRPNLTFSTLTVSNMSPEDSSIYLCSVDPGQPLNTEAFFGQGTRLTVV.

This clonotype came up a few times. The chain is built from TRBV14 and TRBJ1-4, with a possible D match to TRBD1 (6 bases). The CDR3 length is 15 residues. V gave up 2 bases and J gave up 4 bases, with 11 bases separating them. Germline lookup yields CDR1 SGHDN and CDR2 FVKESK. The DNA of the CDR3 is TGTGCCAGCAGCCAAACCGGGACACATAATGAAAAACTGTTTTTT. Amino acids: CASSQTGTHNEKLFF.

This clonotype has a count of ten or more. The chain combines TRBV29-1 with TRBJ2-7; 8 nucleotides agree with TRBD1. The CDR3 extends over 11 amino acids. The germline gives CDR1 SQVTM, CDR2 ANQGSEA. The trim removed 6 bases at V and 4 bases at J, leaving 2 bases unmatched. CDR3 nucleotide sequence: TGCAGCGTCGGGACAGGTTACGAGCAGTACTTC. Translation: CSVGTGYEQYF.

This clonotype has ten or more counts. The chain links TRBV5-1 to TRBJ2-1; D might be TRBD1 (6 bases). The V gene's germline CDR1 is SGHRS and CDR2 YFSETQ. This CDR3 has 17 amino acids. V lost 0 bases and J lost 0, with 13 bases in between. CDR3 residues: CASSLAKGVRSYNEQFF. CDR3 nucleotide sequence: TGCGCCAGCAGCTTGGCCAAGGGGGTCCGCTCCTACAATGAGCAGTTCTTC. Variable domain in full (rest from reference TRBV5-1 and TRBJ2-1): KAGVTQTPRYLIKTRGQQVTLSCSPISGHRSVSWYQQTPGQGLQFLFEYFSETQRNKGNFPGRFSGRQFSNSRSEMNVSTLELGDSALYLCASSLAKGVRSYNEQFFGPGTRLTVL.

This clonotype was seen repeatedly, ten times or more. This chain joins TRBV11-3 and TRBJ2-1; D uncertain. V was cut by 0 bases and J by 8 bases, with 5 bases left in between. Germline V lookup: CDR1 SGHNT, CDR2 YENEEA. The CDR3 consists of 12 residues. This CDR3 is CASSLDKHEQFF. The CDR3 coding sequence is TGTGCCAGCAGCTTAGACAAGCATGAGCAGTTCTTC.

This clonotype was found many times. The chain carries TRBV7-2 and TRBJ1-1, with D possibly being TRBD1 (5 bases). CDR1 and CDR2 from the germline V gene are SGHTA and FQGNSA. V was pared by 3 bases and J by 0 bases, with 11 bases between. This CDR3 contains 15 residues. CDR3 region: CASSLAGPLNTEAFF. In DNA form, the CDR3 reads TGTGCCAGCAGCTTGGCGGGACCACTGAACACTGAAGCTTTCTTT.

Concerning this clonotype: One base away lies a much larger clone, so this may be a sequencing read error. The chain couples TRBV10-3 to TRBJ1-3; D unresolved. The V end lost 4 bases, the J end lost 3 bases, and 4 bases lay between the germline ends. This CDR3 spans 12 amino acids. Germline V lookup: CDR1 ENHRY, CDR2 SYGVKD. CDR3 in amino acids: CAISGYGNTIYF. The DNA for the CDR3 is TGTGCCATCAGTGGCTATGGAAACACCATATATTTT.

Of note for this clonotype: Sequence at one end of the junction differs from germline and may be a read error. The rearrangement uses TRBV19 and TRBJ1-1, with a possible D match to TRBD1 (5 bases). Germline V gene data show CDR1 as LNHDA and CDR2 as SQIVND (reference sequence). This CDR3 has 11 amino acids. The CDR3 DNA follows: TGTGCCAGTTACAGGAACACTGGAGCTTTCTTT. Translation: CASYRNTGAFF.

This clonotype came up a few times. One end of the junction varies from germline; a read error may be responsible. DNA of the CDR3: TGTGCCACCAGCAGAAGGACTAGCGGGAGTGGTCAAGAGACCCAGTGCTTC. Translation: CATSRRTSGSGQETQCF. The V and J genes are TRBV15 and TRBJ2-5; 13 bases are shared with TRBD2. Germline CDR1 LNHNV, CDR2 YYDKDF (reference sequence). This CDR3 is built from 17 residues.

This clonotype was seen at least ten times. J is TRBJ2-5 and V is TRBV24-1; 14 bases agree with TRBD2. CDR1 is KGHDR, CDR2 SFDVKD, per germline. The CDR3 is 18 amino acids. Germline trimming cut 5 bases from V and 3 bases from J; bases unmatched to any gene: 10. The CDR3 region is CATSGGTSGSWSEETQYF. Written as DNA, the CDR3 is TGTGCCACCAGTGGAGGGACTAGCGGGAGTTGGAGTGAAGAGACCCAGTACTTC.